This T cell receptor (beta chain) originates from a study of post-analysis software for immune sequencing data. Across the whole study: In terms of disease course, relapsing-remitting, secondary progressive and progressive-relapsing multiple sclerosis were included.

On this clonotype: Its antigen is as yet unknown.

TCR beta cDNA libraries had unique molecular identifiers. Input of roughly 0.85 to 11 million T cells yielded approximately 500,000 cDNA molecules. MiXCR, run by TCRdb on the PCR reads, gives a single entry per CDR3 protein. The repertoire holds 450,000 to 700,000 distinct CDR3 sequences, with roughly 40% as singletons. Whole-study results and caveats: Significantly lower normalized Chao1 diversity was seen in multiple sclerosis patients than in controls. Elevated frequency relative to controls characterized four or five TRBV segments in patients, TRBV5-6, TRBV5-1 and TRBV20-1 among them. Samples made in the same batch grouped tightly together by F measure.

This CDR3 is built from 16 residues. Germline-derived CDR1 and CDR2 are SGDLS and YYNGEE. V was clipped by 7 bases and J by 8 bases; unmatched bases: 12. The origin of this receptor is a girl between 5 and 17 years old with multiple sclerosis. V is TRBV9 and J is TRBJ2-1, with 13 bases lining up with TRBD2. The sample taken for sequencing was blood. The CDR3 DNA follows: TGTGCCAGCGCCGAGGGGACTAGCGGGGCTTACGATGAGCAGTTCTTC. This encodes CASAEGTSGAYDEQFF. Using reference TRBV9 and TRBJ2-1 for the parts outside the CDR3, the full variable domain is DSGVTQTPKHLITATGQRVTLRCSPRSGDLSVYWYQQSLDQGLQFLIQYYNGEERAKGNILERFSAQQFPDLHSELNLSSLELGDSALYFCASAEGTSGAYDEQFFGPGTRLTVL.